This paragraph covers one T cell receptor (beta chain) sequence. This clonotype was observed a handful of times. The clone's antigen remains unknown. Per-base qualities were not stored, and no clone one base away is much larger. The data derive from a study of T-cell reconstitution after alpha-beta-depleted transplantation in children (dated by TCRdb to 2015 to 2016). In the study overall: Using TCR repertoire profiling, the study quantitatively followed how T-cell immune reconstitution unfolded in children after TCRalphabeta/CD19-depleted allogeneic hematopoietic cell transplantation.

From a lookup of the germline V gene, CDR1 and CDR2 are MNHNS and SASEGT. The V and J ends are trimmed by 7 bases and 3 bases, leaving 13 bases between them. The CDR3 measures 14 amino acids from cysteine to phenylalanine. Only the CDR3 DNA stays, 42 bases, in frame from base 1. Library preparation used PCR. These reads were obtained on an Illumina HiSeq 2500. Molecular barcoding was employed in the preparation of TCR libraries, with unique molecular identifiers being used to normalize TCRbeta repertoire quantification. Through fastp at Q25 and MiXCR, TCRdb rebuilt clones from the public reads, retaining in-frame beta chains. Rows are unified per CDR3 protein, each entry keeping the most common DNA and genes. The sample yields hundreds of thousands of distinct CDR3 sequences; 16% were counted once. Clones ranked in the top ten supply 1.1% of the sample.

Material: PBMCs from the stem cell graft donor, obtained from the stem cell graft. The TCR sequence derives from a human donor who donated a stem cell graft to a child with acute myeloid leukemia. This chain is built from TRBV6-1 and TRBJ1-5; the D gene is perhaps TRBD1, from 5 matching bases. CDR3 sequence: CASNDGDANQPQHF. The base sequence is TGTGCCAGCAACGACGGGGACGCCAATCAGCCCCAGCATTTT.